What follows are 14 T cell receptor beta chains derived from one specimen sequenced in a study of identical twins' blood T cells. TCRdb independently ran MiXCR on the 5' RACE reads; one entry per CDR3 protein. The table includes fewer than 450,000 distinct CDR3 sequences, over 25% detected once. Sequenced sample: PBMCs. The receptor source for this set is a woman aged 18 to 55 in good health.

The chain links TRBV6-1 to TRBJ2-7; D is perhaps TRBD1 (5 bases). In germline, CDR1 is MNHNS, CDR2 SASEGT. The CDR3 has 14 amino acids. The V end was cut by 6 bases, the J end by 6 bases, with 18 bases between. The DNA of the CDR3 is TGTGCCAGCAGGCTAGAGGACATAGAGTGCGAGCAGTACTTC. Its translation is CASRLEDIECEQYF.

For the CDR3, the DNA is TGTGCCAGCAGCTTATCAGGGTACGGACAGCCCCAGCATTTT. This gives the protein CASSLSGYGQPQHF. The rearrangement joins TRBV7-2 to TRBJ1-5, with D possibly matching TRBD1 (5 bases). The germline CDR1 and CDR2 sequences are SGHTA and FQGNSA. This CDR3 is built from 14 residues. Trimming left V 2 bases short and J 7 bases short, with 12 bases between.

Many counts were recorded for this clonotype. V gene TRBV6-6 combines with J gene TRBJ1-3; D is uncertain. CDR3 length: 15 residues. V lost 2 bases and J lost 3, with 11 bases in between. Germline V CDR1 and CDR2: MNHNY, SVGAGI (reference sequence). The CDR3 DNA reads TGTGCCAGCAGTTACATCCGGGATTTTGGAAACACCATATATTTT. It specifies CASSYIRDFGNTIYF.

The chain recombines TRBV29-1 with TRBJ2-7; tentative D call: TRBD2 (6 bases). The CDR3 runs to 11 residues. In germline, CDR1 is SQVTM, CDR2 ANQGSEA. Between the trimmed V and J ends, which lost 7 bases and 1 base, there was a span of 8 bases. The CDR3 reads CSAGLSYEQYF. The CDR3 nucleotides read TGCAGCGCCGGACTATCCTACGAGCAGTACTTC.

The chain employs TRBV18 and TRBJ1-1, with D unclear. V lost 0 bases, J lost 0 bases, and 2 bases lay in between. The length of the CDR3 is 13 residues. The germline gives CDR1 KGHSH, CDR2 LQKENI. This CDR3 reads CASSPPVNTEAFF. In nucleotides, the CDR3 is TGTGCCAGCTCACCACCCGTGAACACTGAAGCTTTCTTT.

This clonotype was detected ten times or more. The CDR3 loop reads CASSPGGNEQFF. In DNA, the CDR3 is TGTGCCAGCTCACCGGGAGGCAATGAGCAGTTCTTC. The V call is TRBV18, the J call TRBJ2-1, with a weak D call TRBD2 (6 bases). Trimming took 3 bases from V and 6 from J, leaving 6 bases between them. This CDR3 contains 12 residues. CDR1 is KGHSH and CDR2 is LQKENI in the germline V gene. Complete variable domain (other parts from reference TRBV18 and TRBJ2-1): NAGVMQNPRHLVRRRGQEARLRCSPMKGHSHVYWYRQLPEEGLKFMVYLQKENIIDESGMPKERFSAEFPKEGPSILRIQQVVRGDSAAYFCASSPGGNEQFFGPGTRLTVL.

This clonotype came up many times. V and J are TRBV3-1 and TRBJ1-1, with D unclear. Trimming removed 1 base from V and 6 bases from J, with 6 bases in between. CDR1 is LGHDT and CDR2 is YNNKEL in the germline V gene (reference sequence). The CDR3 length is 12 residues. The CDR3 DNA is TGTGCCAGCAGCCAAGGGCCCGCTGAAGCTTTCTTT. It is translated as CASSQGPAEAFF.

As concerns this clonotype: Germline and junction disagree at one end, which may indicate a read error. This chain's CDR3 is CASSQDKVGGFETRYF. The CDR3 region has the DNA TGTGCCAGCAGCCAAGATAAAGTTGGAGGGTTTGAGACCCGGTACTTC. The chain couples TRBV3-1 to TRBJ2-5; tentatively, D is TRBD2 (6 bases). CDR1 is LGHDT and CDR2 is YNNKEL in the germline V gene (reference sequence). This CDR3 has 16 amino acids.

This clonotype was recorded many times. The chain joins TRBV6-1 to TRBJ1-5; D is ambiguous. Trimming removed 7 bases from V and 9 bases from J, with 25 bases in between. CDR1 and CDR2 from the germline V gene are MNHNS and SASEGT. CDR3 size: 16 residues. The CDR3 protein is CASTTEFQAFGWPQHF. The CDR3, as DNA: TGTGCCAGCACAACAGAATTTCAGGCCTTTGGATGGCCCCAGCATTTT.

This clonotype was detected only a few times. The chain links TRBV29-1 to TRBJ1-2, with 10 bases fitting TRBD1. The ends lost 6 bases at V and 5 bases at J; junction bases unmatched: 3. The germline V gene has CDR1 SQVTM and CDR2 ANQGSEA. The CDR3 length is 12 residues. This chain's CDR3 is CSVKDRGYGYTF. The CDR3, as DNA: TGCAGCGTCAAGGACAGGGGGTATGGCTACACCTTC. Supplemented by reference TRBV29-1 and TRBJ1-2, the full variable domain reads SAVISQKPSRDICQRGTSLTIQCQVDSQVTMMFWYRQQPGQSLTLIATANQGSEATYESGFVIDKFPISRPNLTFSTLTVSNMSPEDSSIYLCSVKDRGYGYTFGSGTRLTVV.

On this clonotype: This may arise from a read error, as a much more abundant clone is one base away. This sequence joins TRBV6-5 and TRBJ1-2; no reliable D call. CDR3 length equals 11 residues. From germline, CDR1 is MNHEY and CDR2 SVGAGI. Trimming removed 10 bases from V and 5 bases from J, with 11 bases in between. In nucleotides, the CDR3 is TGTGCCAACGGGGAGGGTTATGGCTACACCTTC. Its translation: CANGEGYGYTF.

This clonotype was observed a few times. This rearrangement joins TRBV27 to TRBJ2-3; D is undetermined. Per germline, CDR1 MNHEY and CDR2 SMNVEV (reference sequence). The CDR3 sequence is 14 residues long. V gave up 5 bases and J gave up 1 base, with 10 bases separating them. The CDR3 region is CASSGLDGTDTQYF. As DNA, the CDR3 is TGTGCCAGCAGTGGATTGGACGGCACAGATACGCAGTATTTT.

This clonotype has more than one count but fewer than ten. V usage is TRBV6-6 and J usage is TRBJ1-1, with a possible D match to TRBD1 (5 bases). The V and J ends lost 6 bases and 11 bases respectively, with 13 bases between them. Germline CDR1 MNHNY, CDR2 SVGAGI (reference sequence). The CDR3 is 11 residues long. CDR3 protein: CASREQVGAFF. The CDR3 nucleotides read TGTGCCAGCAGGGAACAGGTTGGGGCTTTCTTT.

The rearrangement joins TRBV12-3 or TRBV12-4 to TRBJ1-1; D uncertain. Trimming shortened V by 7 bases and J by 7 bases, and 16 bases separated the two germline ends. CDR3 length: 13 amino acids. CDR3 coding DNA: TGTGCCAGCAAGGGTAGAGAGGTGGGTGAAGCTTTCTTT. The encoded protein is CASKGREVGEAFF.